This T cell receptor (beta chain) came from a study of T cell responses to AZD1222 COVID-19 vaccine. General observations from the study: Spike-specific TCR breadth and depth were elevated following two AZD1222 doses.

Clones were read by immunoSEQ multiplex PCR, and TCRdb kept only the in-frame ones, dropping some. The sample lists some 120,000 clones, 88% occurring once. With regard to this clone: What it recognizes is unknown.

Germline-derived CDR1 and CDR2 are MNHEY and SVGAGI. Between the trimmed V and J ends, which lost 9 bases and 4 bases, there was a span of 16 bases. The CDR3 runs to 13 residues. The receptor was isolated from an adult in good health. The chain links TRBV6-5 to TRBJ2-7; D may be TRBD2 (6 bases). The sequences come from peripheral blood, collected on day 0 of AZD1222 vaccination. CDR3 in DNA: TGTGCCAGTTCAATCCGGGAGAGATACGAGCAGTACTTC. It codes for CASSIRERYEQYF.